These 14 T cell receptor beta chains share one sample of origin, sequenced in a study of blood T cells in healthy people across ages. A J-beta primer mix and a sample-barcoded 5' primer were used in a second PCR of about 7 to 12 cycles. A single record per CDR3 protein comes from TCRdb applying MiXCR to the 5' RACE reads. The sample consists of hundreds of thousands of distinct CDR3 sequences, over 45% of them appearing once. The sample was blood. The receptors come from a man aged 30-40 years in good health.

V usage is TRBV6-2 or TRBV6-3 and J usage is TRBJ2-7; 8 bases are a match to TRBD1. This CDR3 comprises 11 residues. V shed 4 bases, J shed 11 bases, and the junction held 4 bases outside the gene matches. Germline V gene lookup returns CDR1 MNHEY and CDR2 SVGEGT. The CDR3 nucleotides read TGTGCCAGCAGTTCTGGGACAGGAGAGTACTTC. It is translated as CASSSGTGEYF.

Worth noting for this clonotype: A much larger clone sits a single nucleotide away, making a read error possible. The CDR3 protein is CASSGGTGNTDTQYF. The CDR3 DNA reads TGTGCCAGCAGTGGTGGGACAGGGAATACAGATACGCAGTATTTT. The V call is TRBV27, the J call TRBJ2-3; 9 positions agree with TRBD1. With V trimmed by 5 bases and J by 3 bases, 6 bases remained unmatched. The CDR3 loop spans 15 amino acids. The germline V gene encodes CDR1 MNHEY and CDR2 SMNVEV (reference sequence).

This clonotype was counted only a few times. The chain employs TRBV7-9 and TRBJ2-5; TRBD1 or TRBD2 may be the D gene (6 bases each). The CDR3 spans 12 residues. Germline lookup yields CDR1 SEHNR and CDR2 FQNEAQ (reference sequence). V dropped 8 bases and J dropped 4 bases, with 11 bases sitting between them. CDR3 nucleotides: TGTGCCAGCTCGCCGGGGGCAGAGACCCAGTACTTC. Translation gives CASSPGAETQYF.

This clonotype was seen only once. V and J are TRBV6-2 or TRBV6-3 and TRBJ2-1; D not resolved. CDR3 length: 12 amino acids. The germline V gene encodes CDR1 MNHEY and CDR2 SVGEGT. Trimming left V 8 bases short and J 9 bases short, with 14 bases between. The chain's CDR3 is CASERGSGEQFF. CDR3 coding DNA: TGTGCCAGCGAACGAGGTTCGGGTGAGCAGTTCTTC.

The chain combines TRBV27 with TRBJ2-3; possible D gene TRBD2, 5 bases. Germline V gene lookup returns CDR1 MNHEY and CDR2 SMNVEV (reference sequence). The CDR3 is 13 amino acids. V lost 8 bases, J lost 4 bases, and 13 bases lay in between. CDR3 nucleotide sequence: TGTGCCAGCCGGGATCCTGATTCAGATACGCAGTATTTT. Its translation: CASRDPDSDTQYF.

The table lists this clonotype with a few counts. This chain connects TRBV6-5 to TRBJ2-3; D is unclear. Trimming stripped 4 bases from V and 7 bases from J, with 12 bases between. Germline loops: CDR1 MNHEY, CDR2 SVGAGI. The CDR3 totals 13 residues. CDR3 nucleotides: TGTGCCAGCAGTTCGTCTAAATACCATACGCAGTATTTT. Protein product: CASSSSKYHTQYF.

This chain connects TRBV5-1 to TRBJ2-7, with D maybe TRBD1 (6 bases). In germline, CDR1 is SGHRS, CDR2 YFSETQ. The CDR3 consists of 14 residues. V was clipped by 0 bases and J by 6 bases, with 13 bases between them. CDR3 sequence reads: CASSLESGASEQYF. The CDR3 DNA follows: TGCGCCAGCAGCTTGGAATCAGGGGCCAGCGAGCAGTACTTC.

J is TRBJ2-7 and V is TRBV20-1, with D tentatively TRBD2 (5 bases). TRBJ2-5 matches the DNA end more closely, so the J call is doubtful. Germline V gives CDR1 DFQATT, CDR2 SNEGSKA (reference sequence). The CDR3 runs to 15 residues. The DNA of the CDR3 is TGCAGTGCTAGTCCGGGAAGTAACAGCCGTGAGACCCAGTACTTC. It codes for CSASPGSNSRETQYF.

This clonotype was found once. J is TRBJ2-3 and V is TRBV14, with a tentative D call TRBD2 (5 bases). The germline gives CDR1 SGHDN, CDR2 FVKESK. Deletions cut 1 base from V and 5 bases from J, with 16 bases between. The CDR3 totals 16 residues. DNA of the CDR3: TGTGCCAGCAGCCAAGGGAGGCTCGCTTGGGGAGATACGCAGTATTTT. Translated: CASSQGRLAWGDTQYF.

The V call is TRBV14, the J call TRBJ2-7; D tentatively fits TRBD1 or TRBD2 (6 bases each). Trimming left V 6 bases short and J 0 bases short, with 18 bases between. The CDR3 covers 16 residues. From germline, CDR1 is SGHDN and CDR2 FVKESK. CDR3 residues: CASRRAGGSSSYEQYF. As DNA, the CDR3 is TGTGCCAGCAGGAGGGCCGGGGGCTCAAGCTCCTACGAGCAGTACTTC.

The chain uses TRBV6-5 and TRBJ2-1; the D gene is possibly TRBD2 (6 bases). Trimming shortened V by 2 bases and J by 7 bases, and 9 bases separated the two germline ends. CDR1 is MNHEY and CDR2 is SVGAGI in the germline V gene. The CDR3 totals 13 residues. The DNA of the CDR3 is TGTGCCAGCAGTTACGGGGGGTTGAATGAGCAGTTCTTC. Translation: CASSYGGLNEQFF.

This clonotype was counted a few times. The chain employs TRBV28 and TRBJ1-2; no clear D gene. There are 15 residues in the CDR3. V lost 3 bases to trimming and J lost 2 bases, with 13 bases between them. Per germline, CDR1 MDHEN and CDR2 SYDVKM. CDR3: CASSLTGQVNYGYTF. CDR3 sequence (DNA): TGTGCCAGCAGTTTGACCGGGCAGGTCAACTATGGCTACACCTTC.

The chain couples TRBV2 to TRBJ2-7; the match to TRBD2 covers 11 bases. This CDR3 is 14 amino acids long. Trimming took 8 bases from V and 2 from J; bases not matched to a gene: 5. Germline V lookup: CDR1 SNHLY, CDR2 FYNNEI. CDR3 bases: TGTGCCAGCGGGACTAGCGGTGGGGCCTACGAGCAGTACTTC. Its protein product is CASGTSGGAYEQYF.

This chain uses TRBV27 with TRBJ2-7; no firm D call. Trimming removed 3 bases from V and 7 bases from J, with 13 bases in between. The CDR3 length is 13 residues. Germline CDR1 is MNHEY and CDR2 is SMNVEV (reference sequence). Here the CDR3 DNA reads TGTGCCAGCAGTTTCGGGTCCGAGATAGAGCAGTACTTC. It encodes CASSFGSEIEQYF.